The source of this T cell receptor beta chain is a study of blood T cell repertoires in COVID-19. At the level of the study: Whether acute or convalescent, the COVID-19 samples came from the United States, Italy and Spain. T cells, B-cell-depleted T cells, or PBMCs supplied cDNA or gDNA.

Grouping used clinical history reported by participants in a survey and questionnaire. Authors' processing steps: Estimation of nucleated cell counts relied on the amplification of reference gene primers. Clones were read by immunoSEQ multiplex PCR, and TCRdb kept only the in-frame ones, dropping some. The V and J calls and clone size are taken from that table; D and trimming were inferred from the DNA. This sample has hundreds of thousands of clones, with roughly 87% found just once. V lost 5 bases and J lost 1, with 10 bases in between. The CDR3 length is 14 residues. Germline values: CDR1 SEHNR, CDR2 FQNEAQ (reference sequence).

The source material was PBMCs or T cells enriched from blood (not recorded which). The receptor comes from a woman aged 30 to 39 who had recovered from COVID-19. The chain has TRBV7-9 and TRBJ2-3; D might be TRBD1 (5 bases). CDR3 in amino acids: CASSISTGTDTQYF. The CDR3 coding sequence is TGTGCCAGCAGCATCTCGACAGGCACAGATACGCAGTATTTT.